Listed below are T cell receptor beta chains from one sample, sequenced in a study of T cell responses to AZD1222 COVID-19 vaccine. TCRdb's copy holds only in-frame clones and misses some; the assay was immunoSEQ multiplex PCR. The data contain fewer than 150,000 clones, about 93% of them seen just once; the ten biggest clones take up 0.75% to 0.95%. The specimen comprised peripheral blood, sampled on day 0 of AZD1222 vaccination. The receptors originated from an adult in good health. The CDR3 runs from the conserved cysteine through the conserved F or W. D genes are given only for firm matches. Clone size is given for some rows only: seen once, a few or many times, or a class if the clone is expanded.

j_call v_call d_call clone_size cdr3_aa cdr3_nt
TRBJ1-5 TRBV19 . . CASSVWGRSNQPQHF TGTGCCAGTAGTGTCTGGGGGAGAAGCAATCAGCCCCAGCATTTT
TRBJ1-6 TRBV6-5 TRBD1 . CASLGQAASHSPLHF TGTGCCAGCCTCGGACAGGCGGCTAGTCATTCACCCCTCCACTTT
TRBJ1-1 TRBV18 . . CASSLRENTEAFF TGTGCCAGCTCACTCAGGGAGAACACTGAAGCTTTCTTT
TRBJ2-3 TRBV6-5 TRBD2 few CASSISGTTDTQYF TGTGCCAGCAGTATAAGCGGGACTACAGATACGCAGTATTTT
TRBJ1-6 TRBV18 . . CASSPGGASPLHF TGTGCCAGCTCACCAGGGGGCGCGTCACCCCTCCACTTT
TRBJ1-1 TRBV5-1 TRBD1 . CASSLAGGSEAFF TGCGCCAGCAGCTTGGCAGGGGGCTCTGAAGCTTTCTTT
TRBJ2-1 TRBV10-3 TRBD1 . CAITDRGRGLNEQFF TGTGCCATCACAGACAGGGGCAGGGGACTCAATGAGCAGTTCTTC
TRBJ1-2 TRBV7-9 . . CASDQPYGYTF TGTGCCAGCGACCAGCCCTATGGCTACACCTTC
TRBJ2-4 TRBV19 TRBD1 once CASAGTGNKNIQYF TGTGCCAGTGCCGGGACAGGGAACAAAAACATTCAGTACTTC
TRBJ1-2 TRBV4-2 TRBD1 . CASSHGTGGGYGYTF TGTGCCAGCAGCCACGGGACAGGGGGAGGCTATGGCTACACCTTC
TRBJ1-1 TRBV7-2 TRBD1 . CASSPRQGLWYTEAFF TGTGCCAGCAGCCCCCGACAGGGGCTTTGGTACACTGAAGCTTTCTTT
TRBJ1-2 TRBV4-2 . . CASSQAPGYGYTF TGTGCCAGCAGCCAAGCTCCGGGCTATGGCTACACCTTC
TRBJ1-2 TRBV30 TRBD1 . CAGWLTGDGYTF TGTGCCGGGTGGCTCACAGGGGATGGCTACACCTTC
TRBJ1-1 TRBV30 TRBD1 . CAWTLPGQGHTEAFF TGTGCCTGGACTTTACCGGGACAGGGACACACTGAAGCTTTCTTT
TRBJ1-2 TRBV2 TRBD1 . CASRNRGMGGYTF TGTGCCAGCAGAAACAGGGGAATGGGTGGCTACACCTTC
TRBJ2-4 TRBV6-5 . . CASSYGGDPNIQYF TGTGCCAGCAGTTACGGGGGAGACCCAAACATTCAGTACTTC
TRBJ1-4 TRBV7-6 TRBD1 . CASSSTYRGRLKEKLFF TGTGCCAGCAGCTCAACCTACAGGGGGCGTCTGAAGGAAAAACTGTTTTTT
TRBJ2-2 TRBV4-2 TRBD1 . CASSQELGTGVTGELFF TGTGCCAGCAGCCAAGAATTGGGGACAGGGGTCACCGGGGAGCTGTTTTTT
TRBJ2-1 TRBV7-9 TRBD2 . CASSPTSGGQYNEQFF TGTGCCAGCAGCCCGACTAGCGGGGGGCAATACAATGAGCAGTTCTTC
TRBJ2-7 TRBV2 . once CASSEGQGGFYEQYF TGTGCCAGCAGTGAAGGACAGGGAGGATTCTACGAGCAGTACTTC
TRBJ2-6 TRBV19 . . CASSTPTVFYSGANVLTF TGTGCCAGTAGTACCCCGACAGTATTCTACTCTGGGGCCAACGTCCTGACTTTC
TRBJ2-2 TRBV29-1 . . CAKGSRTGELFF TGCGCCAAGGGCAGTCGCACCGGGGAGCTGTTTTTT
TRBJ1-6 TRBV9 . . CASQGYNSPLHF TGTGCCAGCCAGGGATATAATTCACCCCTCCACTTT
TRBJ1-6 TRBV7-3 TRBD1 . CASSPGTGIHSSPLHF TGTGCCAGCAGCCCCGGGACAGGGATACATAGTTCACCCCTCCACTTT
TRBJ2-7 TRBV19 . . CASSVVKGGAYEQYF TGTGCCAGTAGTGTCGTCAAGGGCGGAGCCTACGAGCAGTACTTC
TRBJ2-2 TRBV6-5 . . CASSYYQGDTGELFF TGTGCCAGCAGTTACTACCAGGGAGACACCGGGGAGCTGTTTTTT
TRBJ1-1 TRBV5-1 TRBD1 . CASRGQGGMNTEAFF TGCGCCAGCAGGGGACAGGGAGGAATGAACACTGAAGCTTTCTTT
TRBJ2-3 TRBV2 . . CASAPWVTGSDTQYF TGTGCCAGCGCCCCTTGGGTCACAGGGTCAGATACGCAGTATTTT